This T cell receptor beta chain was obtained from a study of OX40 agonist ivuxolimab in advanced cancers. At the level of the study: Patients received ivuxolimab, an intravenous treatment, every 2 weeks at 0.01 to 10 mg/kg. Each dose-escalation patient presented with hepatocellular carcinoma, melanoma, renal cell or head and neck cancer. Averaging roughly 60 years in age, with a range of 23 to 79, the cohort was approximately 83% male. General observations from the study: By week 6 at 0.1 to 3.0 mg/kg, blood CD4+ and CD8+ T cells had expanded clonally.

As regards this clone: Its antigen is as yet unknown.

The protocol was immunoSEQ multiplex PCR, while the TCRdb copy is restricted to in-frame clones and leaves out a portion. The sample carries tens of thousands of clones, 84% recorded once. Sequencing was performed on CD4+ or CD8+ T cells sorted from blood, taken in a trial of the OX40 agonist ivuxolimab. The receptor was derived from an adult with an advanced solid tumor such as melanoma, head and neck, liver or kidney cancer.

The CDR3: CASSATGNNQPQHF. CDR3 sequence (DNA): TGTGCCAGCAGTGCGACAGGGAACAATCAGCCCCAGCATTTT. The chain joins TRBV6-4 to TRBJ1-5; TRBD1 matches at 7 bases. Per germline, CDR1 MRHNA and CDR2 SNTAGT. This CDR3 region has 14 residues. J lost 3 bases, V lost 4 bases, and 3 bases had no gene match.